Listed here are 9 T cell receptor beta chains from one sample, sequenced in a study of blood T cell repertoires in COVID-19. Measured with immunoSEQ multiplex PCR; TCRdb has only the in-frame clones, and not every one. The sample has about 350,000 clones; around 91% are singletons. Sample: peripheral blood. These receptor sequences come from a woman aged 18-35 years who had recovered from COVID-19.

The gene calls are TRBV25-1 and TRBJ2-2; TRBD2 is a possible D gene (6 bases). The CDR3 sequence is 16 residues long. Germline CDR1 is MGHDK and CDR2 is SYGVNS. Trimming shortened V by 1 base and J by 0 bases, and 9 bases separated the two germline ends. CDR3 bases: TGTGCCAGCAGTGAATCGGGGGTCCCGAACACCGGGGAGCTGTTTTTT. Translation: CASSESGVPNTGELFF.

This chain joins TRBV5-3 and TRBJ2-7; D remains unclear. TRBV5-3 belongs to the ORF category, with a function that is uncertain. V dropped 4 bases and J dropped 2 bases, with 16 bases sitting between them. The CDR3 totals 15 residues. Here the CDR3 DNA reads TGTGCCAGAAGCCCCGCGGTTGGGTGGCCCTACGAGCAGTACGTC. Translation gives CARSPAVGWPYEQYV.

This chain uses TRBV30 with TRBJ1-6, with 8 positions matching TRBD1. The V and J ends lost 5 bases and 9 bases, in that order; junction bases with no gene match: 6. CDR1 and CDR2 from the germline V gene are GTSNPN and SVGIG (reference sequence). The CDR3 sequence is 13 residues long. The DNA for the CDR3 is TGTGCCTGGGGACAGGGTCCCGGTTCACCCCTCCACTTT. Its translation: CAWGQGPGSPLHF.

The rearrangement joins TRBV6-1 to TRBJ2-3; D is uncertain. In germline, CDR1 is MNHNS, CDR2 SASEGT. The CDR3 is made up of 19 amino acids. V lost 0 bases to trimming and J lost 6 bases, with 25 bases between them. The CDR3 sequence is CASSEAKAAYYLARDTQYF. The DNA of the CDR3 is TGTGCCAGCAGTGAAGCAAAGGCAGCGTATTACCTTGCGAGGGATACGCAGTATTTT.

The chain has TRBV24-1 and TRBJ2-2; TRBD1 agrees at 10 bases. Trimming at V came to 5 bases and at J to 0 bases, leaving 2 bases not matched to a gene. CDR3 length equals 16 residues. Germline V gives CDR1 KGHDR, CDR2 SFDVKD. CDR3 protein: CATSGGTGANTGELFF. The CDR3 region has the DNA TGTGCCACCAGTGGAGGGACAGGGGCGAACACCGGGGAGCTGTTTTTT.

This chain connects TRBV7-9 to TRBJ1-6; D uncertain. The CDR3 is 14 amino acids. Trimming took off 7 bases at V and 6 bases at J, with 13 bases between the two ends. Germline assignment: CDR1 SEHNR and CDR2 FQNEAQ (reference sequence). The CDR3 nucleotides are TGTGCCAGCACCCGCGGGAGGTTTAATTCACCCCTCCACTTT. Its protein product is CASTRGRFNSPLHF.

The chain is built from TRBV7-2 and TRBJ1-5; 11 bases are a match to TRBD1. V gave up 3 bases and J gave up 4 bases; unmatched junction bases: 5. CDR3 length: 16 residues. Germline loops: CDR1 SGHTA, CDR2 FQGNSA. CDR3 nucleotides: TGTGCCAGCAGCTTCGACGGGACAGGGGGTAATCAGCCCCAGCATTTT. Its translation: CASSFDGTGGNQPQHF.

The chain is built from TRBV5-1 and TRBJ2-2; 10 positions agree with TRBD2. Trimming cost V 4 bases and J 0 bases; bases outside gene matches: 3. Germline V lookup: CDR1 SGHRS, CDR2 YFSETQ. The CDR3 totals 16 residues. The DNA of the CDR3 is TGCGCCAGCAGCGCGGGACTAGCGTCGAACACCGGGGAGCTGTTTTTT. Its protein product is CASSAGLASNTGELFF.

The chain links TRBV9 to TRBJ2-1; 8 bases line up with TRBD2. This CDR3 spans 13 amino acids. The V segment lost 4 bases and the J segment 10 bases; nucleotides outside the gene matches: 7. Germline CDR1 is SGDLS and CDR2 is YYNGEE. In DNA, the CDR3 is TGTGCCAGCAGCACAGAGCCTAGCGGGGAGCAGTTCTTC. Its protein product is CASSTEPSGEQFF.